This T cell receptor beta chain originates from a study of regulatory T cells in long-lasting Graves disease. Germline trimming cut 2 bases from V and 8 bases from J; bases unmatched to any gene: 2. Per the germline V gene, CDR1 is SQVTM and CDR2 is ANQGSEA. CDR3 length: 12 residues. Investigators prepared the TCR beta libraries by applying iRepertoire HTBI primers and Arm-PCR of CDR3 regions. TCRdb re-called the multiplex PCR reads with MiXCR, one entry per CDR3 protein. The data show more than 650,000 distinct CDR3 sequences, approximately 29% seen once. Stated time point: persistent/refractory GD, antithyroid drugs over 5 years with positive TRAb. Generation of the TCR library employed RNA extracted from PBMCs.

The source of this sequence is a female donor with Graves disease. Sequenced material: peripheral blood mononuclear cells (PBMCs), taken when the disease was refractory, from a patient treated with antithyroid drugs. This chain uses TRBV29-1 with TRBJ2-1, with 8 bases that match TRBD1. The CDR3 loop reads CSVEPGGYEQFF. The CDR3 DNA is TGCAGCGTTGAACCAGGGGGCTATGAGCAGTTCTTC.